The 10 T cell receptor beta chains in this list originate from one sample, sequenced in a study of T cell responses to AZD1222 COVID-19 vaccine (dated by TCRdb to the early 2020s). The sample's time point label, decoded: baseline before first vaccination. Library preparation employed the immunoSEQ multiplex PCR assay. This immuneACCESS table, as held by TCRdb, lists in-frame sequences with V and J called but not all clones. Of the missing ones, under half trace to an unresolved V gene in checked studies; the others have no known cause. This sample holds under 200,000 clones; 90% to 95% were observed only once. The ten most abundant clones make up about 3.9% of the sample. The specimen comprised peripheral blood, sampled on day 0 of AZD1222 vaccination. Source of these receptors: an adult in good health.

The V call is TRBV7-9, the J call TRBJ1-4; no clear D. This CDR3 contains 14 residues. Per germline, CDR1 SEHNR and CDR2 FQNEAQ (reference sequence). With 3 bases removed from V and 0 bases from J, the gap between germline ends came to 5 bases. The DNA of the CDR3 is TGTGCCAGCAGCTTCCGGTCAACTAATGAAAAACTGTTTTTT. This codes for CASSFRSTNEKLFF. The full variable domain, with the rest looked up from reference TRBV7-9 and TRBJ1-4, is DTGVSQNPRHKITKRGQNVTFRCDPISEHNRLYWYRQTLGQGPEFLTYFQNEAQLEKSRLLSDRFSAERPKGSFSTLEIQRTEQGDSAMYLCASSFRSTNEKLFFGSGTQLSVL.

The chain combines TRBV13 with TRBJ2-2; D ambiguous. Trimming stripped 2 bases from V and 6 bases from J, with 10 bases between. CDR1 PRHDT and CDR2 FYEKMQ come from the germline V gene (reference sequence). The CDR3 length is 14 residues. The CDR3 bases are TGTGCCAGCAGCTTAACAACAAGTCCCGGGGAGCTGTTTTTT. This gives the protein CASSLTTSPGELFF.

V usage is TRBV7-9 and J usage is TRBJ2-1, with TRBD2 matching 7 bases. J lost 9 bases, V lost 1 base, and 3 bases had no gene match. Germline V gene sequence: CDR1 SEHNR, CDR2 FQNEAQ (reference sequence). This CDR3 comprises 13 residues. The CDR3 sequence: CASSLGTRVEQFF. The CDR3 nucleotides are TGTGCCAGCAGCTTAGGGACTAGAGTTGAGCAGTTCTTC.

V usage is TRBV14 and J usage is TRBJ2-2, with 7 bases identical to TRBD2. The CDR3 spans 16 residues. V trimming: 1 base; J trimming: 4 bases; junction bases outside the gene matches: 6. Germline lookup yields CDR1 SGHDN and CDR2 FVKESK. CDR3 nucleotides: TGTGCCAGCAGCCAAGTACCAGCGGGACGCACCGGGGAGCTGTTTTTT. The encoded protein is CASSQVPAGRTGELFF. The variable domain in full, with the rest retrieved from reference TRBV14 and TRBJ2-2, is EAGVTQFPSHSVIEKGQTVTLRCDPISGHDNLYWYRRVMGKEIKFLLHFVKESKQDESGMPNNRFLAERTGGTYSTLKVQPAELEDSGVYFCASSQVPAGRTGELFFGEGSRLTVL.

The V call is TRBV7-2, the J call TRBJ2-7; TRBD2 might be the D (5 bases). The CDR3 is 15 amino acids. Germline CDR1 is SGHTA and CDR2 is FQGNSA. V lost 1 base, J lost 1 base, and 11 bases lay in between. Here the CDR3 reads CASSLGWLASYEQYF. The DNA for the CDR3 is TGTGCCAGCAGCTTAGGGTGGCTAGCTTCCTACGAGCAGTACTTC.

This clone was seen a few times. The chain recombines TRBV19 with TRBJ1-1; D gene ambiguous. There are 16 residues in the CDR3. Between the trimmed V and J ends, which lost 3 bases and 3 bases, there was a span of 17 bases. The V gene's germline CDR1 is LNHDA and CDR2 SQIVND (reference sequence). The CDR3 nucleotides read TGTGCCAGTAGTATCTGGTACTCCGCGGAGTACACTGAAGCTTTCTTT. Translating it yields CASSIWYSAEYTEAFF. The entire variable domain, with the rest obtained from reference TRBV19 and TRBJ1-1, is as follows: DGGITQSPKYLFRKEGQNVTLSCEQNLNHDAMYWYRQDPGQGLRLIYYSQIVNDFQKGDIAEGYSVSREKKESFPLTVTSAQKNPTAFYLCASSIWYSAEYTEAFFGQGTRLTVV.

The V and J genes are TRBV4-2 and TRBJ1-2; 7 bases are shared with TRBD1. Germline trimming cut 4 bases from V and 0 bases from J; bases unmatched to any gene: 8. The CDR3 covers 16 residues. In germline, CDR1 is LGHNA, CDR2 YNFKEQ. The DNA for the CDR3 is TGTGCCAGCAGCCTAGGACAGGAGATAACTAACTATGGCTACACCTTC. Amino acid sequence: CASSLGQEITNYGYTF.

This clone is a singleton in its sample. This rearrangement joins TRBV4-1 to TRBJ2-7; D uncertain. Germline V lookup: CDR1 MGHRA, CDR2 YSYEKL. CDR3 size: 16 residues. V was cut by 1 base and J by 2 bases, with 15 bases left in between. This chain's CDR3 is CASSQVVAAQTYEQYF. CDR3 nucleotide sequence: TGCGCCAGCAGCCAAGTGGTAGCCGCACAAACCTACGAGCAGTACTTC.

This chain joins TRBV6-5 and TRBJ1-4; D is undetermined. The V gene lost 10 bases and the J gene lost 8 bases, with 20 bases spanning the gap. The CDR3 is 14 residues long. Per germline, CDR1 MNHEY and CDR2 SVGAGI. CDR3 loop: CATQTSTADEKLFF. CDR3 in DNA: TGTGCCACCCAAACATCCACAGCCGACGAAAAACTGTTTTTT.

The chain joins TRBV27 to TRBJ1-6, with D tentatively TRBD1 (5 bases). Germline CDR1 is MNHEY and CDR2 is SMNVEV (reference sequence). This CDR3 region has 15 residues. Trimming removed 8 bases from V and 5 bases from J, with 16 bases in between. The chain's CDR3 is CASSPTEGNNSPLHF. The CDR3 DNA reads TGTGCCAGCTCCCCGACGGAGGGGAATAATTCACCCCTCCACTTT.